The 24 T cell receptor beta chains below were found in one sample sequenced in a study of cytomegalovirus exposure and HLA in healthy donors (dated by TCRdb to 2016 to 2017). The receptor library was made with the immunoSEQ multiplex PCR assay. For the multiplex PCR, a mixture combining 60 forward primers for TCR Vbeta segments and 13 reverse primers for TCR Jbeta segments was used. Imported from immuneACCESS, the table was reduced by TCRdb to in-frame sequences with V and J called. These copies leave out some clones; in studies compared against another copy, an unresolved V gene accounts for under half, and the cause of the remainder is not known. For this sample the table gives about 150,000 clones, of which about four fifths were detected only once. The ten largest clones represent 0.35% to 0.4% of the sample. Material: PBMCs. All receptors derive from a boy younger than 10 in good health and CMV-seronegative.

The chain combines TRBV30 with TRBJ1-3; 8 positions agree with TRBD1. CDR1 and CDR2 (germline): GTSNPN, SVGIG (reference sequence). The CDR3 consists of 16 residues. Trimming removed 3 bases from V and 1 base from J; junction bases left unmatched: 8. CDR3 amino acids: CAWRNGTGRSGNTIYF. Written as DNA, the CDR3 is TGTGCCTGGAGGAACGGGACAGGACGATCTGGAAACACCATATATTTT. Filled out from reference TRBV30 and TRBJ1-3, the complete variable domain reads SQTIHQWPATLVQPVGSPLSLECTVEGTSNPNLYWYRQAAGRGLQLLFYSVGIGQISSEVPQNLSASRPQDRQFILSSKKLLLSDSGFYLCAWRNGTGRSGNTIYFGEGSWLTVV.

The chain uses TRBV13 and TRBJ1-3; 7 bases line up with TRBD1. Per germline, CDR1 PRHDT and CDR2 FYEKMQ (reference sequence). The J segment lost 0 bases and the V segment lost 1 base, leaving 0 bases of the junction unmatched. The CDR3 extends over 15 amino acids. For the CDR3, the DNA is TGTGCCAGCAGCTTAGACAGGGGCTCTGGAAACACCATATATTTT. This gives the protein CASSLDRGSGNTIYF.

This chain joins TRBV6-5 and TRBJ1-1; 11 positions match TRBD1. The CDR3 covers 16 residues. Germline V gene sequence: CDR1 MNHEY, CDR2 SVGAGI. The junction had 5 bases not matched to a gene; V was cut back by 2 bases and J by 3 bases. The DNA for the CDR3 is TGTGCCAGCAGTTACCGGGACAGGGGGTGGGACACTGAAGCTTTCTTT. Protein: CASSYRDRGWDTEAFF.

The DNA for the CDR3 is TGCGCCAGCAGCCGCGGACTAGCGGGAGGGTGGACCGGGGAGCTGTTTTTT. Encoded protein: CASSRGLAGGWTGELFF. The genes are TRBV4-1 and TRBJ2-2; 15 bases are a match to TRBD2. The length of the CDR3 is 17 residues. V was clipped by 4 bases and J by 5 bases; unmatched bases: 5. The germline gives CDR1 MGHRA, CDR2 YSYEKL.

The rearrangement uses TRBV9 and TRBJ2-3, with D possibly matching TRBD1 (6 bases). This CDR3 is 12 amino acids long. Trimming pared 3 bases from V and 11 bases from J, leaving 13 bases between. CDR1 SGDLS and CDR2 YYNGEE come from the germline V gene. For the CDR3, the DNA is TGTGCCAGCAGCGAAACAGGGATTAGGCAGTATTTT. It encodes CASSETGIRQYF.

This clone has a single count. This chain connects TRBV4-1 to TRBJ2-7, with D possibly TRBD2 on 7 matching bases. This CDR3 region has 15 residues. V was trimmed by 1 base and J by 3 bases, leaving 13 bases between them. Germline CDR1 is MGHRA and CDR2 is YSYEKL. The CDR3 DNA follows: TGCGCCAGCAGCCAAGTGGGGAGGGGGATCTACGAGCAGTACTTC. This sequence encodes CASSQVGRGIYEQYF.

The chain carries TRBV5-1 and TRBJ2-2; 8 nucleotides line up with TRBD2. Unmatched junction bases numbered 5, after V lost 0 bases and J lost 4 bases. Germline assignment: CDR1 SGHRS and CDR2 YFSETQ. The CDR3 totals 16 residues. This CDR3 reads CASSLGAGVGTGELFF. The CDR3 DNA reads as TGCGCCAGCAGCTTGGGAGCGGGAGTGGGCACCGGGGAGCTGTTTTTT.

Remarks on this clone: Additional DNA sequences in this sample encode the identical CDR3. This rearrangement joins TRBV2 to TRBJ1-1; D is unclear. This CDR3 is 13 amino acids long. The germline CDR1 and CDR2 sequences are SNHLY and FYNNEI. V dropped 6 bases and J dropped 0 bases, with 8 bases sitting between them. This CDR3 reads CASRRQMNTEAFF. The CDR3 region has the DNA TGTGCCAGCAGGAGGCAGATGAACACTGAAGCTTTCTTT.

The chain employs TRBV19 and TRBJ1-2, with 8 bases that match TRBD1. The CDR3 length is 15 residues. Germline trimming cut 5 bases from V and 5 bases from J; bases unmatched to any gene: 10. Per germline, CDR1 LNHDA and CDR2 SQIVND (reference sequence). CDR3: CASSPRQGAWYGYTF. In DNA, the CDR3 is TGTGCCAGTAGTCCCCGGCAGGGGGCTTGGTATGGCTACACCTTC.

The chain employs TRBV28 and TRBJ2-5; D not certain. The J call may be mistaken, given a closer DNA end match to TRBJ2-7. This CDR3 is built from 17 residues. Looked up from germline, CDR1 is MDHEN and CDR2 is SYDVKM. CDR3 protein: CASSFVDLGRPFYEQYF. Written as DNA, the CDR3 is TGTGCCAGCAGTTTTGTAGACCTGGGCAGACCATTTTACGAGCAGTACTTC.

This chain joins TRBV7-6 and TRBJ1-5; D might be TRBD1 (6 bases). The germline V gene has CDR1 SGHVS and CDR2 FNYEAQ. The V end lost 5 bases, the J end lost 2 bases, and 16 bases lay between the germline ends. The CDR3 runs 16 residues. The CDR3 DNA is TGTGCCAGCAGCCCCGCACAGGGTTTGGGCAATCAGCCCCAGCATTTT. Its translation: CASSPAQGLGNQPQHF.

In this sample, this clone turned up a few times. The chain has TRBV4-1 and TRBJ1-5, with 9 bases that match TRBD1. Germline-derived CDR1 and CDR2 are MGHRA and YSYEKL. V was pared by 4 bases and J by 0 bases, with 10 bases of the junction left unmatched. The CDR3 totals 18 residues. DNA for the CDR3: TGCGCCAGCAGCCGTACTGACAGGGGGATCGTTAGCAATCAGCCCCAGCATTTT. Protein: CASSRTDRGIVSNQPQHF.

This chain links TRBV4-2 with TRBJ2-2; the D gene is possibly TRBD1 (6 bases). CDR1 and CDR2 (germline): LGHNA, YNFKEQ. V was pared by 4 bases and J by 4 bases, with 16 bases between. The CDR3 covers 16 residues. CDR3 sequence: CASSPYLTGLTGELFF. DNA of the CDR3: TGTGCCAGCAGCCCCTACCTGACAGGACTCACCGGGGAGCTGTTTTTT.

The J gene is TRBJ1-1, the V gene TRBV5-5, with 8 bases aligning to TRBD1. The germline gives CDR1 SGHKS, CDR2 YYEKEE (reference sequence). V was pared by 3 bases and J by 4 bases, with 8 bases of the junction left unmatched. CDR3 length: 15 residues. Here the CDR3 reads CASSSRTGTATEAFF. CDR3 nucleotide sequence: TGTGCCAGCAGCTCGAGGACAGGGACGGCCACTGAAGCTTTCTTT.

This chain uses TRBV13 with TRBJ2-3; 16 bases are shared with TRBD2. Germline V CDR1 and CDR2: PRHDT, FYEKMQ (reference sequence). V trimming: 0 bases; J trimming: 5 bases; junction bases outside the gene matches: 8. The CDR3 covers 19 residues. In nucleotides, the CDR3 is TGTGCCAGCAGCTTAGGTCCGGGACTAGCGGGAGGGCGGGGAGATACGCAGTATTTT. This encodes CASSLGPGLAGGRGDTQYF.

The chain couples TRBV7-2 to TRBJ2-1, with a weak D call TRBD2 (6 bases). The CDR3 covers 14 residues. V was shortened by 6 bases and J by 2 bases, with 11 bases between the two germline ends. CDR1 and CDR2 (germline): SGHTA, FQGNSA. The CDR3 is CASRVGGTYNEQFF. For the CDR3, the DNA is TGTGCCAGCAGGGTTGGGGGGACCTACAATGAGCAGTTCTTC. Together with reference TRBV7-2 and TRBJ2-1, the CDR3 gives the full variable domain: GAGVSQSPSNKVTEKGKDVELRCDPISGHTALYWYRQSLGQGLEFLIYFQGNSAPDKSGLPSDRFSAERTGGSVSTLTIQRTQQEDSAVYLCASRVGGTYNEQFFGPGTRLTVL.

The rearrangement links TRBV28 to TRBJ1-2; unclear D gene. This CDR3 is built from 13 residues. CDR1 and CDR2 (germline): MDHEN, SYDVKM. The V end was cut by 2 bases, the J end by 5 bases, with 9 bases between. CDR3 residues: CASSLQQYYGYTF. CDR3 DNA sequence: TGTGCCAGCAGTTTACAACAGTATTATGGCTACACCTTC.

As DNA, the CDR3 is TGTGCCAGTACCTCCGCCGGGACTAGCAGCTACGAGCAGTACTTC. Translated, it gives CASTSAGTSSYEQYF. This rearrangement joins TRBV19 to TRBJ2-7; TRBD2 agrees at 9 bases. Germline values: CDR1 LNHDA, CDR2 SQIVND (reference sequence). J was trimmed by 3 bases and V by 7 bases; bases with no gene match: 10. The CDR3 length is 15 residues.

V usage is TRBV2 and J usage is TRBJ2-3, with 10 bases matching TRBD1. This CDR3 comprises 18 residues. Germline V CDR1 and CDR2: SNHLY, FYNNEI. The junction had 10 bases not matched to a gene; V was cut back by 4 bases and J by 0 bases. The CDR3 DNA is TGTGCCAGCAGTGGAGGGACAGGGGCTAACCCAAGCACAGATACGCAGTATTTT. This codes for CASSGGTGANPSTDTQYF.

The genes are TRBV13 and TRBJ2-7; 8 nucleotides line up with TRBD1. Germline CDR1 reads PRHDT; CDR2 reads FYEKMQ (reference sequence). Unmatched junction bases numbered 2, after V lost 2 bases and J lost 2 bases. There are 14 residues in the CDR3. In nucleotides, the CDR3 is TGTGCCAGCAGCTTAAGGACAGGGCCCTACGAGCAGTACTTC. It translates to CASSLRTGPYEQYF.

The rearrangement uses TRBV5-6 and TRBJ2-1; 7 bases line up with TRBD1. The CDR3 is 13 amino acids. Germline V gene lookup returns CDR1 SGHDT and CDR2 YYEEEE. The ends lost 7 bases at V and 11 bases at J; junction bases unmatched: 12. CDR3 in DNA: TGTGCCAGCCACCGTGGGACAGCTCTTAAGCAGTTCTTC. Translated: CASHRGTALKQFF.

The chain links TRBV21-1 to TRBJ2-3; the D call of TRBD2 is as the table states it, not checked on the DNA. TRBV21-1 is a known pseudogene. This CDR3 comprises 16 residues. The CDR3 coding sequence is TGTGCCAGCAGCACTAAGCGGGGCGGGAGCACAGATACGCAGTATTTT. Amino acids: CASSTKRGGSTDTQYF.

The chain carries TRBV4-1 and TRBJ2-7; 7 positions match TRBD2. The J segment lost 0 bases and the V segment lost 0 bases, leaving 8 bases of the junction unmatched. The CDR3 is 17 amino acids. Germline V gene lookup returns CDR1 MGHRA and CDR2 YSYEKL. The CDR3 nucleotides read TGCGCCAGCAGCCAAGATCATGGGGGGGTGCTCTCCTACGAGCAGTACTTC. This codes for CASSQDHGGVLSYEQYF.

The chain joins TRBV4-1 to TRBJ2-7; the match to TRBD2 covers 12 bases. V was pared by 4 bases and J by 6 bases, with 7 bases of the junction left unmatched. Germline V CDR1 and CDR2: MGHRA, YSYEKL. This CDR3 is built from 15 residues. CDR3 sequence reads: CASSPRLAGDIEQYF. CDR3 bases: TGCGCCAGCAGCCCCCGACTAGCGGGAGACATCGAGCAGTACTTC.